This TCR beta chain was captured by sequencing in a study of T cells after yellow fever vaccination. Across the study: The authors prepared low-cell-number fractions using SMART-Seq v4 Ultra Low Input.

The CDR3 contains 16 residues. The germline gives CDR1 SQVTM, CDR2 ANQGSEA. Trimming pared 2 bases from V and 2 bases from J, leaving 18 bases between. A single record per CDR3 protein comes from TCRdb applying MiXCR to the 5' RACE reads. In the table there are some 400,000 distinct CDR3 sequences, over 5% of which are singletons. This clonotype appeared many times. The TCR was taken from a man in his thirties or forties who received the YFV17D yellow fever vaccine. The chain has TRBV29-1 and TRBJ1-2; D remains unclear. This specimen consisted of PBMCs, obtained 5 days after the yellow fever booster vaccination. CDR3: CSVEITWATENYGYTF. As DNA, the CDR3 is TGCAGCGTTGAAATAACTTGGGCCACAGAAAACTATGGCTACACCTTC. The entire variable domain, with the rest obtained from reference TRBV29-1 and TRBJ1-2, is as follows: SAVISQKPSRDICQRGTSLTIQCQVDSQVTMMFWYRQQPGQSLTLIATANQGSEATYESGFVIDKFPISRPNLTFSTLTVSNMSPEDSSIYLCSVEITWATENYGYTFGSGTRLTVV.